Presented here are 10 T cell receptor beta chains from one specimen sequenced in a study of T cell responses to AZD1222 COVID-19 vaccine. Clones were sequenced by immunoSEQ multiplex PCR, and TCRdb holds only the in-frame ones, with some missing. Among under 140,000 clones, about 90% were seen once, and the ten largest hold roughly 7.8%. The sequences come from peripheral blood, collected on day 0 of AZD1222 vaccination. The receptor set was obtained from an adult in good health.

This clone was found once. V usage is TRBV19 and J usage is TRBJ1-5; 8 nucleotides line up with TRBD1. Germline V gene lookup returns CDR1 LNHDA and CDR2 SQIVND (reference sequence). Losses at the gene ends were 4 bases for V and 0 bases for J; bases not matched to a gene: 8. This CDR3 has 17 residues. The CDR3 DNA is TGTGCCAGTAGTACTCGTCGACAGGGGTCTAGCAATCAGCCCCAGCATTTT. Protein sequence: CASSTRRQGSSNQPQHF.

V usage is TRBV30 and J usage is TRBJ2-3; 9 bases are a match to TRBD1. Germline V gene lookup returns CDR1 GTSNPN and CDR2 SVGIG (reference sequence). The CDR3 totals 13 residues. Here the CDR3 reads CACLAVTGGTQYF. The DNA for the CDR3 is TGTGCGTGTTTGGCGGTGACAGGGGGTACGCAGTATTTT.

This chain connects TRBV9 to TRBJ2-7; D might be TRBD2 (6 bases). Germline V gives CDR1 SGDLS, CDR2 YYNGEE. The CDR3 is 14 residues long. Trimming removed 0 bases from V and 4 bases from J, with 11 bases in between. CDR3 DNA sequence: TGTGCCAGCAGCGTAGGTAGCGGCGATTACGAGCAGTACTTC. Amino acid sequence: CASSVGSGDYEQYF. The full variable domain, its missing parts supplied by reference TRBV9 and TRBJ2-7, is DSGVTQTPKHLITATGQRVTLRCSPRSGDLSVYWYQQSLDQGLQFLIQYYNGEERAKGNILERFSAQQFPDLHSELNLSSLELGDSALYFCASSVGSGDYEQYFGPGTRLTVT.

The chain couples TRBV5-1 to TRBJ2-3; D is undetermined. Germline V gene lookup returns CDR1 SGHRS and CDR2 YFSETQ. V was clipped by 6 bases and J by 1 base, with 9 bases between them. This CDR3 is 13 amino acids long. The CDR3 region has the DNA TGCGCCAGCAAGTTTGAGGGCACAGATACGCAGTATTTT. It codes for CASKFEGTDTQYF.

This rearrangement joins TRBV3-1 (or the pseudogene TRBV3-2) to TRBJ1-1; 7 bases line up with TRBD1. Per germline, CDR1 LGHDT and CDR2 YNNKEL (reference sequence). Trimming took 6 bases from V and 1 from J; bases not matched to a gene: 8. The CDR3 totals 15 residues. The CDR3 loop is CASRRMGQPNTEAFF. CDR3 coding DNA: TGTGCCAGCAGGCGCATGGGACAGCCGAACACTGAAGCTTTCTTT.

This chain links TRBV5-6 with TRBJ2-7, with D hard to call. The CDR3 sequence is 14 residues long. Trimming pared 3 bases from V and 6 bases from J, leaving 16 bases between. Germline V lookup: CDR1 SGHDT, CDR2 YYEEEE. CDR3 nucleotides: TGTGCCAGCAGCTGGGAAGGTCCCCTCCGCGAGCAGTACTTC. It is translated as CASSWEGPLREQYF. Drawing the rest from reference TRBV5-6 and TRBJ2-7, the complete variable domain is DAGVTQSPTHLIKTRGQQVTLRCSPKSGHDTVSWYQQALGQGPQFIFQYYEEEERQRGNFPDRFSGHQFPNYSSELNVNALLLGDSALYLCASSWEGPLREQYFGPGTRLTVT.

The chain links TRBV5-1 to TRBJ1-2; tentative D call: TRBD1 (5 bases). The CDR3 has 13 residues. The germline V and J ends were trimmed by 0 bases and 5 bases, with 8 bases remaining between them. Germline CDR1 reads SGHRS; CDR2 reads YFSETQ. DNA of the CDR3: TGCGCCAGCAGCTTGGTATCAGGGTATGGCTACACCTTC. It specifies CASSLVSGYGYTF.

The chain recombines TRBV11-2 with TRBJ2-2, with D perhaps TRBD2 (6 bases). This CDR3 spans 15 amino acids. CDR1 SGHAT and CDR2 FQNNGV come from the germline V gene. Deletions cut 10 bases from V and 8 bases from J, with 23 bases between. CDR3 loop: CATRPSSGSPGELFF. The CDR3 nucleotides are TGTGCCACCCGACCATCAAGCGGGTCACCGGGGGAGCTGTTTTTT.

The V call is TRBV12-3 or TRBV12-4, the J call TRBJ1-6; D is ambiguous. This CDR3 has 13 amino acids. V gave up 0 bases and J gave up 13 bases, with 10 bases separating them. CDR3 bases: TGTGCCAGCAGTTTAGCTCCCGGGATCCCCCTCCACTTT. Translating gives CASSLAPGIPLHF.

The V gene is TRBV18, the J gene TRBJ1-1; D is unclear. Trimming took 3 bases from V and 5 from J, leaving 13 bases between them. This CDR3 spans 14 amino acids. Per the germline V gene, CDR1 is KGHSH and CDR2 is LQKENI. The CDR3 loop is CASSPSADPTEAFF. DNA of the CDR3: TGTGCCAGCTCACCCTCGGCAGACCCTACTGAAGCTTTCTTT.